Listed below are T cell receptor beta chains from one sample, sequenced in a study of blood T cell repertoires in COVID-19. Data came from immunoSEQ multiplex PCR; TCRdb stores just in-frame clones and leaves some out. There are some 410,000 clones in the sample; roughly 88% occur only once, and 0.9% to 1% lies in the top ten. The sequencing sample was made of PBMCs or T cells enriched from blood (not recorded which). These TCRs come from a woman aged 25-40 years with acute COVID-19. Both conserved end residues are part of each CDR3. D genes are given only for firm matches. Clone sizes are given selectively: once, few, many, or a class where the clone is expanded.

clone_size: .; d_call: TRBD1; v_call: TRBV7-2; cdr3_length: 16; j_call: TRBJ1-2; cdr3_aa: CASSTRQGPLNYGYTF; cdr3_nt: TGTGCCAGCAGCACCCGACAGGGGCCCCTTAACTATGGCTACACCTTC
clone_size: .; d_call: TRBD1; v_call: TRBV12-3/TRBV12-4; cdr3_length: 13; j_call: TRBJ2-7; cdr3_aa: CASSWTGHDEQYF; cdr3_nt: TGTGCCAGCAGCTGGACAGGGCACGACGAGCAGTACTTC
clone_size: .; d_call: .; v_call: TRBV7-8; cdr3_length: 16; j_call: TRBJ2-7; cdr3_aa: CASSLAAGPYSYEQYF; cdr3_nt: TGTGCCAGCAGCTTAGCCGCGGGACCCTATTCCTACGAGCAGTACTTC
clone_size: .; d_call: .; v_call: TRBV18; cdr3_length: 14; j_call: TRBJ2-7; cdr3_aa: CASSPTEGRYEQYF; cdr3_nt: TGTGCCAGCTCACCAACCGAGGGTCGGTACGAGCAGTACTTC
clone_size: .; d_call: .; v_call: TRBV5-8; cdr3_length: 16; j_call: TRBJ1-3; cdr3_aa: CASSFYLLLAGNTIYF; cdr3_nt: TGTGCCAGCAGCTTTTATCTCCTTCTCGCTGGAAACACCATATATTTT
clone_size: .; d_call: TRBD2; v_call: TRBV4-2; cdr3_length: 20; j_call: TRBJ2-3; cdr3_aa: CASSHPPSGLAGGQGDTQYF; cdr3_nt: TGTGCCAGCAGCCATCCCCCGAGTGGACTAGCGGGGGGGCAAGGAGATACGCAGTATTTT
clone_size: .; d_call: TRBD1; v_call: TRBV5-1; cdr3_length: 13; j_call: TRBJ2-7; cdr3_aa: CASSQQGAGEQYF; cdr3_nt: TGCGCCAGCAGTCAACAGGGGGCAGGGGAGCAGTACTTC
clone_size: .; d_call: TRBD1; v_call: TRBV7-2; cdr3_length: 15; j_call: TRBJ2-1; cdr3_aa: CASSTDRGSYNEQFF; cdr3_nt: TGTGCCAGCAGCACTGACAGGGGCTCCTACAATGAGCAGTTCTTC
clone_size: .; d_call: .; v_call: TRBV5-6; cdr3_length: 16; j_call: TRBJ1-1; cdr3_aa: CASSLGTRDFDTEAFF; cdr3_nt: TGTGCCAGCAGCCTAGGAACCAGGGACTTCGACACTGAAGCTTTCTTT
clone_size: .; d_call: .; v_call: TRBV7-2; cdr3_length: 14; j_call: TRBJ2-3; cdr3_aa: CASSPTVGTDTQYF; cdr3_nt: TGTGCCAGCAGCCCGACAGTAGGGACAGATACGCAGTATTTT
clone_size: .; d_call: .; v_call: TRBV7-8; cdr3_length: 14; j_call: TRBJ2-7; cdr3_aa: CASRAGGGSYEQYF; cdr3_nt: TGTGCCTCAAGGGCCGGGGGTGGCTCCTACGAGCAGTACTTC
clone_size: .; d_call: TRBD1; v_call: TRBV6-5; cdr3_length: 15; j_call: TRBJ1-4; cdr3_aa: CASSTQGALSEKLFF; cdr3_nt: TGTGCCAGCAGTACTCAGGGGGCGTTAAGTGAAAAACTGTTTTTT
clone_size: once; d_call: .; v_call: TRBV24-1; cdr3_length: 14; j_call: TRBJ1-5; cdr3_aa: CATSPGGAEEPQHF; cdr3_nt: TGTGCCACCAGCCCCGGCGGGGCCGAGGAGCCCCAGCATTTT
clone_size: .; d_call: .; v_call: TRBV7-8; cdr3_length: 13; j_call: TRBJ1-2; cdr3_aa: CASSLGATYGYTF; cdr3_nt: TGTGCCAGCAGCTTAGGAGCCACCTATGGCTACACCTTC
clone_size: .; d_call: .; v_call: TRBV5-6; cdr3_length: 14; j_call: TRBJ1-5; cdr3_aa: CASSGRAGVEPQHF; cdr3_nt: TGTGCCAGCAGCGGGCGGGCCGGGGTTGAGCCCCAGCATTTT
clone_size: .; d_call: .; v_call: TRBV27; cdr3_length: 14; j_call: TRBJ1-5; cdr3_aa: CASSPQGGGQPQHF; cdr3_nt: TGTGCCAGCAGTCCCCAGGGAGGGGGTCAGCCCCAGCATTTT
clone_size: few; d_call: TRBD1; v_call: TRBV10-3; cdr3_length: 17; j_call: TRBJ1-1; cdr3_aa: CAIRAAAGGVRNTEAFF; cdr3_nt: TGTGCCATCAGGGCCGCGGCAGGGGGCGTTCGGAACACTGAAGCTTTCTTT
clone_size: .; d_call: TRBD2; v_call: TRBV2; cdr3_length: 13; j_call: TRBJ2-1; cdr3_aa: CASSVNTGGEQFF; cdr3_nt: TGTGCCAGCAGTGTTAATACGGGGGGTGAGCAGTTCTTC
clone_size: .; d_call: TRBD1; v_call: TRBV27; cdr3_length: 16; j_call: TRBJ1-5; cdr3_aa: CASSLRVAGGNQPQHF; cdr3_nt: TGTGCCAGCAGTTTACGGGTAGCAGGGGGGAATCAGCCCCAGCATTTT
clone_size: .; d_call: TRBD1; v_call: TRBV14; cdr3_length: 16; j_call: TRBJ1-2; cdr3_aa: CASSQEFLDRGGGYTF; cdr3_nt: TGTGCCAGCAGCCAAGAATTCCTGGACAGGGGAGGAGGCTACACCTTC
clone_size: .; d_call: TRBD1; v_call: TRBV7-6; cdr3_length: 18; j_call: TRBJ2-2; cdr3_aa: CASSLARRGQMNTGELFF; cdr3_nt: TGTGCCAGCAGCTTAGCGCGTCGGGGACAGATGAACACCGGGGAGCTGTTTTTT
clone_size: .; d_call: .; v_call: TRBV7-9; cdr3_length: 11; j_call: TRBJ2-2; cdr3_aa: CASSPTGELFF; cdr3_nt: TGTGCCAGCAGCCCAACCGGGGAGCTGTTTTTT
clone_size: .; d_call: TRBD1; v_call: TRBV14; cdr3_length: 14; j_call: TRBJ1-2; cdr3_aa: CASSQRQGAGGYTF; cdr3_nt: TGTGCCAGCAGCCAACGGCAGGGGGCGGGTGGCTACACCTTC
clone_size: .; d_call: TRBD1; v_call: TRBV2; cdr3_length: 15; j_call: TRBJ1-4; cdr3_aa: CASRDTGGGSEKLFF; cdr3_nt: TGTGCCAGCAGAGATACAGGGGGCGGATCTGAAAAACTGTTTTTT
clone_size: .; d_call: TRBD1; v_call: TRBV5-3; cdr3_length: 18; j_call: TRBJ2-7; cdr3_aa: CARRLISPTRDRYYEQYF; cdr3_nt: TGTGCCAGAAGACTTATTTCCCCTACTAGGGACAGGTACTACGAGCAGTACTTC
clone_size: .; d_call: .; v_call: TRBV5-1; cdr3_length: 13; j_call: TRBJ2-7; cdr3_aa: CASSLGQFYEQYF; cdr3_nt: TGCGCCAGCAGCTTGGGACAGTTCTACGAGCAGTACTTC
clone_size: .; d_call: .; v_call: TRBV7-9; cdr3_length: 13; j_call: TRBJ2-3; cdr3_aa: CASSLFNTDTQYF; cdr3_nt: TGTGCCAGCAGCTTGTTCAACACAGATACGCAGTATTTT
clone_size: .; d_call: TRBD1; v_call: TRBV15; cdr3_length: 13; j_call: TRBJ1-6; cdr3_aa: CAISDRGTSPLHF; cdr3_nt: TGTGCCATCAGTGACAGGGGGACTTCACCCCTCCACTTT
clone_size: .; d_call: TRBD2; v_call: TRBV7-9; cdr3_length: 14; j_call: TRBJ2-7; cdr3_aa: CASSLGRGSYEQYF; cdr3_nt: TGTGCCAGCAGCTTAGGGCGGGGGTCCTACGAGCAGTACTTC
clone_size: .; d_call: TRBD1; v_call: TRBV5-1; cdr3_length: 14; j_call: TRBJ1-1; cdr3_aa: CASSYMDRDTEAFF; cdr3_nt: TGCGCCAGCAGCTATATGGACAGGGACACTGAAGCTTTCTTT
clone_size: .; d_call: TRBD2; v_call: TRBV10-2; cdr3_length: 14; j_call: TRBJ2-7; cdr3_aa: CASTPRGGFYEQYF; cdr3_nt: TGCGCCAGCACCCCTCGGGGGGGGTTCTACGAGCAGTACTTC
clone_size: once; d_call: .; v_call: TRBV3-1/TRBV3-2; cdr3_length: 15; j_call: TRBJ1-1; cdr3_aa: CASSQGVARNTEAFF; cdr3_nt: TGTGCCAGCAGCCAAGGTGTGGCTCGGAACACTGAAGCTTTCTTT
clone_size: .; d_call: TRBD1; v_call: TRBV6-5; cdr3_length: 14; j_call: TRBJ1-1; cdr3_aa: CASSQGGLNTEAFF; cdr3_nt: TGTGCCAGCAGTCAGGGGGGTTTGAACACTGAAGCTTTCTTT
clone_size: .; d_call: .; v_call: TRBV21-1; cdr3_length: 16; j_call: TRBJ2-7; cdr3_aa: CASSKEAAGGSYEQYF; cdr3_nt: TGTGCCAGCAGCAAAGAAGCGGCGGGGGGCTCCTACGAGCAGTACTTC
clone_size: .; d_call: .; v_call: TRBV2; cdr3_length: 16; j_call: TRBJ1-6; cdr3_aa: CASSESGGSRYSPLHF; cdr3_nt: TGTGCCAGCAGTGAAAGCGGGGGCAGCCGTTACTCACCCCTCCACTTT
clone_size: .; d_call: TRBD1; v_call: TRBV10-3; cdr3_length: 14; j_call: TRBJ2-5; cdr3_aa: CAISEGQVQETQYF; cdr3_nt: TGTGCCATCAGCGAGGGACAGGTCCAAGAGACCCAGTACTTC
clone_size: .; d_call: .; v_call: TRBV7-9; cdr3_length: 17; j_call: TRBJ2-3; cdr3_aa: CASSLFLAKESTDTQYF; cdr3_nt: TGTGCCAGCAGCTTATTCTTGGCGAAGGAGAGCACAGATACGCAGTATTTT
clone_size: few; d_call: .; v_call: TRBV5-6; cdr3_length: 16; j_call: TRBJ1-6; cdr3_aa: CASSLGTGRAVSPLHF; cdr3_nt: TGTGCCAGCAGCTTGGGAACAGGTCGCGCGGTTTCACCCCTCCACTTT
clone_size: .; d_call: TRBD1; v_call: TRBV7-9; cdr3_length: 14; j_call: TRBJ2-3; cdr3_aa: CASSLGDREDTQYF; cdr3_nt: TGTGCCAGCAGCTTAGGGGACAGGGAGGATACGCAGTATTTT
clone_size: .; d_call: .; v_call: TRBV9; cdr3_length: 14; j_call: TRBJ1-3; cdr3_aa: CASSSGDPGNTIYF; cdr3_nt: TGTGCCAGCAGCTCAGGGGACCCTGGAAACACCATATATTTT
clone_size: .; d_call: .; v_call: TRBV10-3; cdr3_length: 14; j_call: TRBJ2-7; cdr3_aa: CAISMNDRSYEQYF; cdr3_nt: TGTGCCATCAGTATGAACGACAGAAGCTACGAGCAGTACTTC
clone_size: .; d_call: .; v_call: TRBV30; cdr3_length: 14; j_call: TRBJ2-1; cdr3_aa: CAWSVLRNSDEQFF; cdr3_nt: TGTGCCTGGAGTGTACTCCGAAATAGCGATGAGCAGTTCTTC
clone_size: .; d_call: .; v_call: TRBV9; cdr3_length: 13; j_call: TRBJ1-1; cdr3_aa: CASSVGRGTEAFF; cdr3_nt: TGTGCCAGCAGCGTAGGTAGGGGTACTGAAGCTTTCTTT
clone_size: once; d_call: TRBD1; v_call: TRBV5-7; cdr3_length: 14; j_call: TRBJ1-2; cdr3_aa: CASSWTGKDYGYTF; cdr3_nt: TGTGCCAGCAGCTGGACAGGGAAAGACTATGGCTACACCTTC
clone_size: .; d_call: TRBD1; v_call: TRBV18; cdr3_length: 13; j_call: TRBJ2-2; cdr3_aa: CASSPQGAGELFF; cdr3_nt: TGTGCCAGCTCACCGCAGGGGGCCGGGGAGCTGTTTTTT
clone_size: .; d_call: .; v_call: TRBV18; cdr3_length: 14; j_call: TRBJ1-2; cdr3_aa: CASFTGHSNYGYTF; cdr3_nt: TGTGCCAGTTTCACCGGACACTCTAACTATGGCTACACCTTC
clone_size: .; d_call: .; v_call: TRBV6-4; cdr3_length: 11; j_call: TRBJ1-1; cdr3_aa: CASTGDTEAFF; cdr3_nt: TGTGCCAGCACGGGGGACACTGAAGCTTTCTTT
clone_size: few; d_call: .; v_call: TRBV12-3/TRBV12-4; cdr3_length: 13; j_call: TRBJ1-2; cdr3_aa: CASTSDRLSRYTF; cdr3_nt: TGTGCCAGCACCTCCGACAGATTATCTCGCTACACCTTC
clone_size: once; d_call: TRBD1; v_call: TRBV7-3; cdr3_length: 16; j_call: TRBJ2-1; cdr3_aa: CASSIVGQGKGVEQFF; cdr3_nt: TGTGCCAGCAGCATCGTTGGACAGGGGAAGGGCGTTGAGCAGTTCTTC